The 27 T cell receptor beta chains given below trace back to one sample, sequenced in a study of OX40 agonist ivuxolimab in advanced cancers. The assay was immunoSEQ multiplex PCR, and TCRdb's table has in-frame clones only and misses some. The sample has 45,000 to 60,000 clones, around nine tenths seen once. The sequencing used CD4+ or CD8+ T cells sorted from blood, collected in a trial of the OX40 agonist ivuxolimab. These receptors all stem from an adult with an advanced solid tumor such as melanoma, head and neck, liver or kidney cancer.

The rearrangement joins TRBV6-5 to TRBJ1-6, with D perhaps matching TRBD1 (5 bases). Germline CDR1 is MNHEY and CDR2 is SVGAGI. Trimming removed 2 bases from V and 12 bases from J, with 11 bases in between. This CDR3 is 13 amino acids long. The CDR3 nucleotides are TGTGCCAGCAGTTACCCCTGGGGGGTACCCCTCCACTTT. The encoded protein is CASSYPWGVPLHF.

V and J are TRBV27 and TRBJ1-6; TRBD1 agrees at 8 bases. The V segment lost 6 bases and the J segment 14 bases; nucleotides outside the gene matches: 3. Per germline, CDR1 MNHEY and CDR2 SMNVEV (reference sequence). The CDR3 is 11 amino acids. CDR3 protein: CASRSQGALHF. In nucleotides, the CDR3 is TGTGCCAGCAGATCACAGGGGGCCCTCCACTTT.

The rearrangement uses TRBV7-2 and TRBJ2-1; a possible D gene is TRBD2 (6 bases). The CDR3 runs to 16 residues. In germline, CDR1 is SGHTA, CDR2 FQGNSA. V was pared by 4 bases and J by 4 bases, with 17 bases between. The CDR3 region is CASSSMGGLPYNEQFF. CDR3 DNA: TGTGCCAGCAGCTCGATGGGGGGATTGCCATACAATGAGCAGTTCTTC.

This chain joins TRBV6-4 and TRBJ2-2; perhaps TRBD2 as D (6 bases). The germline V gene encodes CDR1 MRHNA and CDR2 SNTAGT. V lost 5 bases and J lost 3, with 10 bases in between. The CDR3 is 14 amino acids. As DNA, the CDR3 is TGTGCCAGCAGTAACGGGGGAGACACCGGGGAGCTGTTTTTT. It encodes CASSNGGDTGELFF.

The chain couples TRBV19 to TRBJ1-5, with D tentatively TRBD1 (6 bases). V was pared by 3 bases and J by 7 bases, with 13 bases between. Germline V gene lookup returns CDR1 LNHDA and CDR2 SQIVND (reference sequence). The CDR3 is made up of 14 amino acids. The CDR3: CASSIGQILQPQHF. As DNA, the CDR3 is TGTGCCAGTAGTATCGGACAGATCTTGCAGCCCCAGCATTTT.

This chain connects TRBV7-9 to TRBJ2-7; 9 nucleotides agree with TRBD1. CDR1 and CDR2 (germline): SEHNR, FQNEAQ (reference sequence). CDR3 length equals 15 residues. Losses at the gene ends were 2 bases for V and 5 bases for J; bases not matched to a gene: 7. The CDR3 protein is CASSLIGQGTDEQYF. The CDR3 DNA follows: TGTGCCAGCAGCTTAATTGGACAGGGGACGGACGAGCAGTACTTC.

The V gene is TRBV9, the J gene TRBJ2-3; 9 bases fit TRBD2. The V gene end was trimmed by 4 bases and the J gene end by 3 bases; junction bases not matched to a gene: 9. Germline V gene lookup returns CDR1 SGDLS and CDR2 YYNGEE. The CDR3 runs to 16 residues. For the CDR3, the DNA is TGTGCCAGCAGCCACCGCGCTAGCGGGAAGACAGATACGCAGTATTTT. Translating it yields CASSHRASGKTDTQYF.

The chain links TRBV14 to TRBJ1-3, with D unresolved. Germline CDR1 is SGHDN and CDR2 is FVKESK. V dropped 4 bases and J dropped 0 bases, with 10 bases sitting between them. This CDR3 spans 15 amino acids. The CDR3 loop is CASSPRAISGNTIYF. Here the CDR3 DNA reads TGTGCCAGCAGCCCGCGGGCCATCTCTGGAAACACCATATATTTT.

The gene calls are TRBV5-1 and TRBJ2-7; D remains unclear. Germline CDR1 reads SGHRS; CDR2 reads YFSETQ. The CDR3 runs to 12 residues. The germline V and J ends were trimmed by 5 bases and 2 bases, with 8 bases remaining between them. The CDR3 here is CASRGEAYEQYF. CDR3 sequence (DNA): TGCGCCAGCAGGGGCGAGGCCTACGAGCAGTACTTC.

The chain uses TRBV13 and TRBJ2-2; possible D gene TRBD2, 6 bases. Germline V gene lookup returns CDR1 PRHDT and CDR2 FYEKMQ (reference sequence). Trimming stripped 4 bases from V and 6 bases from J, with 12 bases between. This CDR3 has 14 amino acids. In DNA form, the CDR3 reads TGTGCCAGCAGCTCCTGGACTATCGCCGGGGAGCTGTTTTTT. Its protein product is CASSSWTIAGELFF.

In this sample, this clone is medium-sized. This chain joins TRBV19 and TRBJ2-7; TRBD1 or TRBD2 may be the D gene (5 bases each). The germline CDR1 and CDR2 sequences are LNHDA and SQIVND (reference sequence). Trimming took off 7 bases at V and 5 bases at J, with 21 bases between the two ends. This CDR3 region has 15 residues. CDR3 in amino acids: CASTTDGTGIDEQYF. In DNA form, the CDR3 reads TGTGCCAGTACCACGGACGGGACCGGGATTGACGAGCAGTACTTC.

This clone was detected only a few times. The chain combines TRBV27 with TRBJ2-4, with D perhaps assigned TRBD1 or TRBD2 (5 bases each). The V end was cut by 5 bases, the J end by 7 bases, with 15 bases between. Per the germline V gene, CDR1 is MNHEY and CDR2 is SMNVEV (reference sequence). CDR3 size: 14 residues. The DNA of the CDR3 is TGTGCCAGCAGTCTGACCCAATGGGGGAACATTCAGTACTTC. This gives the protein CASSLTQWGNIQYF.

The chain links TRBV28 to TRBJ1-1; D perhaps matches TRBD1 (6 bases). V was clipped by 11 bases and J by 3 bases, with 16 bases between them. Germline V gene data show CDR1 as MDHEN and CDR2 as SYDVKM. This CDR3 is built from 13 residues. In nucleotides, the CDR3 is TGTGCCGGCCGATGGGGGCCGTACACTGAAGCTTTCTTT. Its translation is CAGRWGPYTEAFF.

CDR3: CASSDRGRTTYEQYF. As DNA, the CDR3 is TGTGCCAGCAGTGATCGGGGTAGAACAACCTACGAGCAGTACTTC. This sequence joins TRBV2 and TRBJ2-7; maybe TRBD2 (5 bases). The CDR3 is 15 amino acids. Per germline, CDR1 SNHLY and CDR2 FYNNEI. The V end was cut by 3 bases, the J end by 2 bases, with 14 bases between.

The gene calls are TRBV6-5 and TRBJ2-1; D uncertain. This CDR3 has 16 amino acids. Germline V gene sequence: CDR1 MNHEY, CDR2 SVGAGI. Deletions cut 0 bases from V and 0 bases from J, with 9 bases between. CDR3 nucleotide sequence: TGTGCCAGCAGTTACTCGAGTGGCTCCTCCTACAATGAGCAGTTCTTC. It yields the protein CASSYSSGSSYNEQFF.

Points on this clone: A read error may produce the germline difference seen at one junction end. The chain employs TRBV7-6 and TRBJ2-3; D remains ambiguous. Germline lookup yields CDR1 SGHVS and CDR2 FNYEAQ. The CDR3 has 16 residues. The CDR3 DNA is TGTGCCAGCAGCTTAGCAGTCTGGTCGCCTTCAGATTCGCAGTATTTT. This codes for CASSLAVWSPSDSQYF.

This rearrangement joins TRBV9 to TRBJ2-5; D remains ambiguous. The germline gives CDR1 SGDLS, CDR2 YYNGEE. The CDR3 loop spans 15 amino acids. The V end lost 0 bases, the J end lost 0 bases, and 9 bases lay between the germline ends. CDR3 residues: CASSVDVGHQETQYF. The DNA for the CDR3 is TGTGCCAGCAGCGTAGATGTAGGTCACCAAGAGACCCAGTACTTC. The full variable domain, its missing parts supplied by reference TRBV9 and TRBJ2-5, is DSGVTQTPKHLITATGQRVTLRCSPRSGDLSVYWYQQSLDQGLQFLIQYYNGEERAKGNILERFSAQQFPDLHSELNLSSLELGDSALYFCASSVDVGHQETQYFGPGTRLLVL.

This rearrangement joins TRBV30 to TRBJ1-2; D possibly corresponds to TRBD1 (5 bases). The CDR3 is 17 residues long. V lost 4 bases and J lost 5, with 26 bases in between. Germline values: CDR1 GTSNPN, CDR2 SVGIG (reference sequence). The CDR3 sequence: CAWIRPPVRGGSYGYTF. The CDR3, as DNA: TGTGCCTGGATTCGCCCCCCAGTTCGGGGCGGTTCTTATGGCTACACCTTC.

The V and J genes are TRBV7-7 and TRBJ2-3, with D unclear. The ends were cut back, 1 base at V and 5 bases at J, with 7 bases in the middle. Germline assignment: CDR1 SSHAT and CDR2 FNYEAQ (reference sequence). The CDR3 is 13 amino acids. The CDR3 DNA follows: TGTGCCAGCAGCTTAGTAGGGATAGATACGCAGTATTTT. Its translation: CASSLVGIDTQYF.

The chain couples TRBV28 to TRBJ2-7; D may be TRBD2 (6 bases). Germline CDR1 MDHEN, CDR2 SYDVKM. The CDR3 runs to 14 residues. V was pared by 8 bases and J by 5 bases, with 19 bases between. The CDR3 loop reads CASDAGGVYDEQYF. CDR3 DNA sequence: TGTGCCAGCGACGCCGGGGGAGTCTACGACGAGCAGTACTTC.

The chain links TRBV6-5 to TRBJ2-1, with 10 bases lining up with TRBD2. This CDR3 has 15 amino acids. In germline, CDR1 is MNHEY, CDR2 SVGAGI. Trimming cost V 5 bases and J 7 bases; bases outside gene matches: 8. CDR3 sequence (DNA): TGTGCCAGCAGTCATAGCGGGGGGTCTGGGAATGAGCAGTTCTTC. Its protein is CASSHSGGSGNEQFF.

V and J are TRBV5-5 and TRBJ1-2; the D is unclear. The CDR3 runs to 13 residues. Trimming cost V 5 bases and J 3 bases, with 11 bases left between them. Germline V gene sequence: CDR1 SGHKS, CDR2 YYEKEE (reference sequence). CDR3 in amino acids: CASREGFDYGYTF. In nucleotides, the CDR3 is TGTGCCAGCAGGGAGGGCTTTGACTATGGCTACACCTTC. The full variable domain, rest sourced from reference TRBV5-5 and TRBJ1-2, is DAGVTQSPTHLIKTRGQQVTLRCSPISGHKSVSWYQQVLGQGPQFIFQYYEKEERGRGNFPDRFSARQFPNYSSELNVNALLLGDSALYLCASREGFDYGYTFGSGTRLTVV.

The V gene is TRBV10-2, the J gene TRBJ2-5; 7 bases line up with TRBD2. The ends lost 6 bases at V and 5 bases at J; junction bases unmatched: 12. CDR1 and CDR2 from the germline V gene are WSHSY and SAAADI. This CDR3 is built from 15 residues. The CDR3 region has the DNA TGCGCCAGCAGCGGACCTGGACTAGTTGGTGAGACCCAGTACTTC. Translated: CASSGPGLVGETQYF.

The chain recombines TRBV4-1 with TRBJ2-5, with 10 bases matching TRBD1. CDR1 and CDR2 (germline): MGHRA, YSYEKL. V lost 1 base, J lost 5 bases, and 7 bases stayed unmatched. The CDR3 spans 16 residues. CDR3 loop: CASSQGAGTGDETQYF. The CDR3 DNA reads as TGCGCCAGCAGCCAAGGAGCCGGGACAGGGGATGAGACCCAGTACTTC.

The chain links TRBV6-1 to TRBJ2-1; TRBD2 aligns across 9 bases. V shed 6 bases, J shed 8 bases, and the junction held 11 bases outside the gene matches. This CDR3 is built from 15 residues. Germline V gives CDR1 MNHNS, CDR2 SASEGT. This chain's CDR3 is CASSEPGLAVDEQFF. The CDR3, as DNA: TGTGCCAGCAGCGAACCGGGACTAGCTGTTGATGAGCAGTTCTTC.

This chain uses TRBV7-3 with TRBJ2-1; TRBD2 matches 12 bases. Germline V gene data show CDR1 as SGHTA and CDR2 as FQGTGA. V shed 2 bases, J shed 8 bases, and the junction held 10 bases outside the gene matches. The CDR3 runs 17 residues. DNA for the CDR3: TGTGCCAGCAGCTTAGGGCTAGCGGGAGGGCAAAAAGATGAGCAGTTCTTC. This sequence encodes CASSLGLAGGQKDEQFF.

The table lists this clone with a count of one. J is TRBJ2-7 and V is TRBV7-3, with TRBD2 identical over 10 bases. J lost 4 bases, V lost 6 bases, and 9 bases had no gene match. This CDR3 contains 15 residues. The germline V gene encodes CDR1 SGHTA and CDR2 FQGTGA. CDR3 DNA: TGTGCCAGCAGTCCGACACTAGCGGGATTATACGAGCAGTACTTC. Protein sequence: CASSPTLAGLYEQYF.